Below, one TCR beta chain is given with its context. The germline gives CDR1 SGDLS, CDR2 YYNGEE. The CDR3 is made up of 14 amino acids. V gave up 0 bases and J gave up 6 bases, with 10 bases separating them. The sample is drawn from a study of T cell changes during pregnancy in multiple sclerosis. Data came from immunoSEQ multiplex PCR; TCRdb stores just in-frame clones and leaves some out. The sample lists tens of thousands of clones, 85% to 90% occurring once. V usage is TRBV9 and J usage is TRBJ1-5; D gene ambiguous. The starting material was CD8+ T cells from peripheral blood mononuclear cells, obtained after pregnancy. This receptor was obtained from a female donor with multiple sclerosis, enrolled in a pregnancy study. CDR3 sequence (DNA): TGTGCCAGCAGCGTAGATGGAGGCGGTCAGCCCCAGCATTTT. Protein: CASSVDGGGQPQHF. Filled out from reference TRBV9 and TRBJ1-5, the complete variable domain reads DSGVTQTPKHLITATGQRVTLRCSPRSGDLSVYWYQQSLDQGLQFLIQYYNGEERAKGNILERFSAQQFPDLHSELNLSSLELGDSALYFCASSVDGGGQPQHFGDGTRLSIL.